The T cell receptor beta chain described here comes from a study of T cells after yellow fever vaccination. TCRdb independently ran MiXCR on the 5' RACE reads; one entry per CDR3 protein. The table records about 580,000 distinct CDR3 sequences, less than 20% of them present only once. This TCR came from a man younger than 35 who received the YFV17D yellow fever vaccine. Sequencing was performed on PBMCs, taken less than 6 days after the first yellow fever vaccination.

The DNA for the CDR3 is TGTGCCAGCAGCTTAGCAAAGGAGGCTGAAGCTTTCTTT. Protein: CASSLAKEAEAFF. The chain links TRBV7-2 to TRBJ1-1; D is unresolved. The CDR3 extends over 13 amino acids. The V gene's germline CDR1 is SGHTA and CDR2 FQGNSA. V dropped 0 bases and J dropped 6 bases, with 8 bases sitting between them. Full variable domain (missing parts from reference TRBV7-2 and TRBJ1-1): GAGVSQSPSNKVTEKGKDVELRCDPISGHTALYWYRQSLGQGLEFLIYFQGNSAPDKSGLPSDRFSAERTGGSVSTLTIQRTQQEDSAVYLCASSLAKEAEAFFGQGTRLTVV.